Presented here are 13 T cell receptor beta chains from one specimen sequenced in a study of human T cells and chemical hapten exposure (dated by TCRdb to the early 2020s). The time point label, as the study defines it: patch test 2, 6 weeks after DPC sensitization. Reading the label with the study, this specimen's treatment or condition is: therapeutic diphenylcyclopropenone sensitization with weekly scalp DPC. Library preparation employed RACE. The instrument given in TCRdb is NextSeq 500. TCRdb trimmed the raw reads at Q25, called clones with MiXCR and kept productive beta chains. Rows merge per CDR3 protein into single entries with the most common DNA and genes. Counted in this sample were 140,000 or so distinct CDR3 sequences; about 11% of them appeared once. The leading ten clones occupy 1.4% of the sample. Specimen: whole blood, collected in connection with sensitization to the hapten diphenylcyclopropenone (DPC). All receptors come from a woman between 45 and 65 years old with alopecia areata. Some clones in this sample may be carry-over from other donors' samples.

The chain uses TRBV11-1 and TRBJ2-1; no clear D gene. CDR1 SGHAT and CDR2 FQDESV come from the germline V gene (reference sequence). This CDR3 region has 13 residues. Between the trimmed V and J ends, which lost 5 bases and 15 bases, there was a span of 20 bases. The CDR3 DNA reads TGTGCCAGCAGCCTTGGGCCCAGGCTGGGTGCGTTCTTC. This codes for CASSLGPRLGAFF.

This clonotype was counted a few times. The V call is TRBV4-3, the J call TRBJ2-1, with unresolved D. This CDR3 region has 15 residues. Trimming took off 4 bases at V and 0 bases at J, with 10 bases between the two ends. Germline values: CDR1 LGHNA, CDR2 YSLEER. The CDR3, as DNA: TGCGCCAGCAGCCCAAGTCTGAGCTCCTACAATGAGCAGTTCTTC. It encodes CASSPSLSSYNEQFF.

This clonotype appeared a few times. V usage is TRBV6-2 or TRBV6-3 and J usage is TRBJ2-7, with 10 bases identical to TRBD2. V shed 2 bases and J 2 bases; nucleotides not matched to a gene: 12. Germline CDR1 and CDR2: MNHEY and SVGEGT. The CDR3 totals 18 residues. CDR3 sequence: CASSYGRASGRVTYEQYF. CDR3 in DNA: TGTGCCAGCAGTTACGGGAGGGCTAGCGGGAGAGTCACCTACGAGCAGTACTTC.

This clonotype was seen many times. The V and J genes are TRBV6-5 and TRBJ1-5, with no clear D. CDR1 is MNHEY and CDR2 is SVGAGI in the germline V gene. The CDR3 is 13 amino acids. V lost 6 bases to trimming and J lost 9 bases, with 15 bases between them. CDR3 sequence reads: CASRPGPRGPQHF. CDR3 nucleotides: TGTGCCAGCAGGCCGGGCCCTAGAGGGCCCCAGCATTTT.

V gene TRBV28 combines with J gene TRBJ2-1; D unresolved. The CDR3 runs to 11 residues. The germline V gene encodes CDR1 MDHEN and CDR2 SYDVKM. The V end lost 5 bases, the J end lost 10 bases, and 9 bases lay between the germline ends. The CDR3 DNA reads TGTGCCAGCAGTCCCAAGTGGGAGCAGTTCTTC. Translation gives CASSPKWEQFF.

At least ten counts were recorded for this clonotype. The chain couples TRBV18 to TRBJ1-1; 11 bases line up with TRBD1. CDR3 size: 16 residues. V was pared by 2 bases and J by 1 base, with 3 bases of the junction left unmatched. Germline V gene data show CDR1 as KGHSH and CDR2 as LQKENI. CDR3 DNA sequence: TGTGCCAGCTCACCAACCGGACAGGGGGCGAACACTGAAGCTTTCTTT. Its protein is CASSPTGQGANTEAFF.

In this sample, this clonotype turned up many times. The rearrangement joins TRBV28 to TRBJ1-3; the D is unclear. The CDR3 spans 14 residues. Trimming shortened V by 6 bases and J by 3 bases, and 12 bases separated the two germline ends. CDR1 and CDR2 from the germline V gene are MDHEN and SYDVKM. Written as DNA, the CDR3 is TGTGCCAGCAGCCAGTCGAGGGTTGGAAACACCATATATTTT. Protein sequence: CASSQSRVGNTIYF. The whole variable domain, filled in from reference TRBV28 and TRBJ1-3, reads DVKVTQSSRYLVKRTGEKVFLECVQDMDHENMFWYRQDPGLGLRLIYFSYDVKMKEKGDIPEGYSVSREKKERFSLILESASTNQTSMYLCASSQSRVGNTIYFGEGSWLTVV.

This clonotype has just a few counts. The chain joins TRBV4-1 to TRBJ2-7; a possible D gene is TRBD2 (6 bases). Germline V CDR1 and CDR2: MGHRA, YSYEKL. V was pared by 4 bases and J by 3 bases, with 13 bases between. CDR3 length equals 14 residues. The CDR3 bases are TGCGCCAGCAGCCTCGAAAGGGGAGGCTACGAGCAGTACTTC. It translates to CASSLERGGYEQYF.

The chain is built from TRBV12-3 or TRBV12-4 and TRBJ2-2; 12 bases are a match to TRBD2. The ends lost 5 bases at V and 6 bases at J; junction bases unmatched: 10. The CDR3 consists of 17 residues. CDR3 DNA sequence: TGTGCCAGCAGTAGGACTAGCGGGATCCCTTTAGCCGGGGAGCTGTTTTTT. It yields the protein CASSRTSGIPLAGELFF.

This clonotype was detected only a few times. CDR3: CASSHGGSLEEFF. The DNA of the CDR3 is TGTGCCAGCAGCCACGGGGGATCCCTTGAAGAGTTCTTC. The V gene is TRBV6-2 or TRBV6-3, the J gene TRBJ2-1, with D possibly being TRBD2 (6 bases). The CDR3 is 13 amino acids. Germline values: CDR1 MNHEY, CDR2 SVGEGT. The V and J ends lost 6 bases and 14 bases respectively, with 20 bases between them.

This clonotype was picked up a small number of times. The chain recombines TRBV27 with TRBJ2-5; no definite D call. Germline CDR1 and CDR2: MNHEY and SMNVEV (reference sequence). The V gene lost 6 bases and the J gene lost 0 bases, with 14 bases spanning the gap. The CDR3 totals 15 residues. The DNA of the CDR3 is TGTGCCAGCAGACCAATCGTCCCGGACCAAGAGACCCAGTACTTC. Protein: CASRPIVPDQETQYF.

This clonotype was detected only a few times. The CDR3 region has the DNA TGTGCCAGCAGTTACACGACTAACTATGGCTACACCTTC. Translating it yields CASSYTTNYGYTF. The V and J genes are TRBV6-2 or TRBV6-3 and TRBJ1-2; D not resolved. CDR1 is MNHEY and CDR2 is SVGEGT in the germline V gene. V lost 2 bases and J 0 bases, leaving 4 bases between the germline ends. This CDR3 is 13 amino acids long.

This chain joins TRBV7-3 and TRBJ2-1; D could derive from TRBD1 or TRBD2 (5 bases each). The CDR3 contains 13 residues. V was trimmed by 2 bases and J by 10 bases, leaving 12 bases between them. Per the germline V gene, CDR1 is SGHTA and CDR2 is FQGTGA. The CDR3 DNA reads as TGTGCCAGCAGCTTATCAGGGACCGGGGAGCAGTTCTTC. Encoded protein: CASSLSGTGEQFF.